Described below is a single T cell receptor (beta chain) sequence and its context. As yet, its antigen is unknown. Method: immunoSEQ multiplex PCR; TCRdb's copy keeps in-frame clones and lacks some. The table includes 100,000 or so clones, about 92% detected once. Looked up from germline, CDR1 is SEHNR and CDR2 is FQNEAQ (reference sequence). The CDR3 sequence is 11 residues long. Trimming took off 6 bases at V and 5 bases at J, with 8 bases between the two ends. The entry originates in a study of siplizumab effects on memory and regulatory T cells. Whole-study findings and limits: Unstimulated subsets were the mapping target of only a minor fraction of alloreactive clones.

The sequence came from a human donor in good health. Sequenced: Tregs sorted from blood. V usage is TRBV7-9 and J usage is TRBJ2-7; D gene uncertain. The CDR3 DNA reads as TGTGCCAGCAGTCCTGGGAACGAGCAGTACTTC. Translated, it gives CASSPGNEQYF.